One and the same sample provided the 18 T cell receptor beta chains below, sequenced in a study of CD8+ T cells in alopecia areata. Once RNA had been extracted, it was reverse transcribed into cDNA to act as the sequencing template. Assay: immunoSEQ multiplex PCR; the TCRdb copy retains only in-frame clones and omits some. There are over 100,000 clones in the sample, none observed a single time. Sequenced sample: lesional skin. These receptors originate from a C3H/HeJ mouse with alopecia areata. The MHC haplotype of this mouse line is H2-k.

This clone came up a few times. Here the gene names and germline are mouse. The read gets to within 4 residues of the CDR3 end, and the germline J gene fills in the rest. The chain links TRBV13-3 to TRBJ1-4, with D possibly being TRBD1 (5 bases). CDR3 length: 15 residues. V lost 0 bases and J lost 4, with 10 bases in between. Germline lookup yields CDR1 NNHDY and CDR2 SYVADS. Incomplete CDR3 DNA: TGTGCCAGCAGTGATGCGCGAGACAGCAACGAA. Its translation is CASSDARDSNE. The full CDR3 is CASSDARDSNERLFF.

With regard to this clone: Gene names follow the mouse nomenclature. The read comes to an end 4 residues before the CDR3 does, leaving the germline J gene to fill in the end. The rearrangement uses TRBV13-1 and TRBJ2-2; no definite D call. The V end lost 2 bases, the J end lost 3 bases, and 8 bases lay between the germline ends. This CDR3 has 14 amino acids. Germline V CDR1 and CDR2: NSHNY, SYGAGN. The DNA read from the CDR3 is TGTGCCAGCAGTGAGAATTGGGACACCGGG. Translating it yields CASSENWDTG. The CDR3, in full, reads CASSENWDTGQLYF.

This clone was counted a few times. The gene symbols are mouse symbols. The missing CDR3 end, 4 residues past where the read stops, is filled in from the germline J gene. The chain joins TRBV12-1 to TRBJ1-2; 10 bases line up with TRBD1. CDR1 and CDR2 from the germline V gene are SGHSN and HYEKVE. The CDR3 extends over 14 amino acids. CDR3 sequence: CASSLGQGESDYTF. The sequenced part of the CDR3 DNA is TGTGCCAGCTCTCTCGGACAGGGGGAGTCC.

This clone has a handful of counts. Genes here carry mouse names. The CDR3 end is not reached by the read, which stops 4 residues before it; the germline J gene fills it in. The chain employs TRBV1 and TRBJ2-1; 7 nucleotides match TRBD1. J was trimmed by 1 base and V by 3 bases; bases with no gene match: 3. The CDR3 totals 15 residues. CDR1 is NSQYPW, CDR2 LRSPGD, per germline (reference sequence). The sequenced part of the CDR3 DNA is TGCACCTGCAGTGCCGGACAGGCGAACTATGCT. It codes for CTCSAGQANYA. In full, the CDR3 is CTCSAGQANYAEQFF.

This clone was detected a few times. Germline and genes here are mouse. The read halts 4 residues ahead of the CDR3 end, with the missing end drawn from the germline J gene. V and J are TRBV13-3 and TRBJ2-1; 13 nucleotides agree with TRBD2. CDR3 length: 17 amino acids. Germline V gene sequence: CDR1 NNHDY, CDR2 SYVADS. The CDR3 loop reads CASSEPDWGGAGAEQFF. The part of the CDR3 DNA that was read is TGTGCCAGCAGTGAACCGGACTGGGGGGGCGCGGGGGCT.

Worth noting for this clone: Genes here carry mouse names. With the read ending 4 residues before the CDR3 end, the germline J gene is used to fill in that end. The chain carries TRBV19 and TRBJ2-2; possible D gene TRBD1, 6 bases. In germline, CDR1 is FNHDT, CDR2 SITEND (reference sequence). There are 14 residues in the CDR3. V lost 4 bases to trimming and J lost 3 bases, with 10 bases between them. The CDR3 protein is CASSFRGDTGQLYF. Incomplete CDR3 DNA: TGTGCCAGCAGTTTCAGGGGAGACACCGGG.

There are a few counts of this clone. Gene names are the mouse ones. The observed sequence ends 4 residues before the CDR3 terminus, with the missing tail filled in from the germline J gene. V gene TRBV14 combines with J gene TRBJ2-5; TRBD1 agrees at 11 bases. Germline-derived CDR1 and CDR2 are SGHDT and FRDEAV. The CDR3 has 16 amino acids. The sequenced CDR3 bases are TGTGCCAGCAGTTTCGAGGACAGGGGGCGCGGGGAC. Its protein is CASSFEDRGRGD. The complete CDR3 reads CASSFEDRGRGDTQYF. The variable domain in full, with the rest retrieved from reference TRBV14 and TRBJ2-5, is EAGVTQSPRYAVLQEGQAVSFWCDPISGHDTLYWYQQPRDQGPQLLVYFRDEAVIDNSQLPSDRFSAVRPKGTNSTLKIQSAKQGDTATYLCASSFEDRGRGDTQYFGPGTRLLVL.

About this clone itself: Germline and genes: mouse. CDR3 DNA, as far as it was read: TGTGCCAGCAGTGTCTGGGGGGGAAGCTCCTAT. This codes for CASSVWGGSSY. The CDR3 reads in full as CASSVWGGSSYEQYF. This chain links TRBV13-3 with TRBJ2-7; the match to TRBD2 covers 9 bases. The read ends 4 residues shy of where the CDR3 ends; the end is completed using the germline J gene. V shed 3 bases and J 0 bases; nucleotides not matched to a gene: 4. The CDR3 has 15 amino acids. Germline V gene sequence: CDR1 NNHDY, CDR2 SYVADS.

Concerning this clone: Gene names denote mouse genes. CDR3 region: CASSRQGSGERLFF. The covered CDR3 bases are TGTGCTAGCAGTAGACAGGGGAGCGGCGAA. V usage is TRBV17 and J usage is TRBJ1-4; perhaps TRBD1 as D (6 bases). The CDR3 is cut off 4 residues early in the read; its end comes from the germline J gene. Germline CDR1 reads MNHDT; CDR2 reads YYDKIL. CDR3 length: 14 residues.

In the case of this clone: Gene names and germline refer to mouse. The CDR3 end falls 4 residues outside the read, so it is completed with the germline J gene. The chain joins TRBV12-1 to TRBJ2-2, with 11 bases identical to TRBD2. CDR1 and CDR2 (germline): SGHSN, HYEKVE. With V trimmed by 2 bases and J by 3 bases, 7 bases remained unmatched. This CDR3 is 17 amino acids long. CDR3 residues: CASSPSGTGGDTGQLYF. The CDR3 DNA, read in part, is TGTGCCAGCTCTCCCTCCGGGACTGGGGGAGACACCGGG.

This clone showed up just a few times. Gene names are mouse gene names. The read ends 4 residues before the CDR3 terminus; that terminus is restored from the germline J gene. V is TRBV12-2 and J is TRBJ2-7, with 8 bases identical to TRBD2. The CDR3 extends over 14 amino acids. J lost 0 bases, V lost 1 base, and 1 base had no gene match. The germline V gene encodes CDR1 SGHLS and CDR2 HYDKME. CDR3 DNA, as far as it was read: TGTGCCAGCTCTCTTGGGGGGGACTCCTAT. Amino acid sequence: CASSLGGDSY. The CDR3 in full is CASSLGGDSYEQYF.

As for this clone: Gene labels here are mouse ones. The read ends 4 residues shy of where the CDR3 ends; the end is completed using the germline J gene. The V call is TRBV13-3, the J call TRBJ1-4; a possible D gene is TRBD1 (6 bases). Per the germline V gene, CDR1 is NNHDY and CDR2 is SYVADS. V lost 2 bases and J 3 bases, leaving 14 bases between the germline ends. This CDR3 spans 16 amino acids. CDR3 sequence reads: CASSEMQGKANERLFF. CDR3 DNA, as far as it was read: TGTGCCAGCAGTGAAATGCAGGGGAAGGCCAACGAA.

This clone was recorded at least ten times. Germline and genes: mouse. The read halts 4 residues ahead of the CDR3 end, with the missing end drawn from the germline J gene. V is TRBV1 and J is TRBJ2-1; 8 bases fit TRBD2. The junction had 4 bases not matched to a gene; V was cut back by 2 bases and J by 1 base. Germline CDR1 reads NSQYPW; CDR2 reads LRSPGD (reference sequence). CDR3 size: 16 residues. CDR3 region: CTCSAKVGGNYAEQFF. The sequenced part of the CDR3 DNA is TGCACCTGCAGTGCAAAGGTGGGGGGGAACTATGCT. Together with reference TRBV1 and TRBJ2-1, the CDR3 gives the full variable domain: VTLLEQNPRWRLVPRGQAVNLRCILKNSQYPWMSWYQQDLQKQLQWLFTLRSPGDKEVKSLPGADYLATRVTDTELRLQVANMSQGRTLYCTCSAKVGGNYAEQFFGPGTRLTVL.

This clone was seen only a few times. Gene names refer to mouse genes. With the read ending 4 residues before the CDR3 end, the germline J gene is used to fill in that end. V and J are TRBV16 and TRBJ2-1, with 11 positions matching TRBD1. Germline CDR1 is SGHSA and CDR2 is FRNQAP. This CDR3 contains 15 residues. The CDR3 loop is CASSPGQGARAEQFF. The sequenced part of the CDR3 DNA is TGTGCAAGCAGCCCCGGACAGGGGGCGCGGGCT.

This clone was counted a few times. Mouse gene names and germline throughout. The read ends 4 residues before the CDR3 terminus; that terminus is restored from the germline J gene. The chain has TRBV17 and TRBJ1-1; 7 bases match TRBD1. V trimming: 6 bases; J trimming: 1 base; junction bases outside the gene matches: 8. This CDR3 has 15 residues. Germline V CDR1 and CDR2: MNHDT, YYDKIL. Partial CDR3 DNA: TGTGCTAGCAGGGCCTGGACAGGCGGGAACACA. Amino acid sequence: CASRAWTGGNT. The CDR3 reads in full as CASRAWTGGNTEVFF.

About this clone itself: Genes and germline are mouse. The CDR3 end falls 4 residues outside the read, so it is completed with the germline J gene. The chain is built from TRBV13-2 and TRBJ2-1, with a weak D call TRBD2 (5 bases). Germline CDR1 reads NNHNN; CDR2 reads SYGAGS (reference sequence). This CDR3 spans 13 amino acids. The ends were cut back, 3 bases at V and 3 bases at J, with 7 bases in the middle. This chain's CDR3 is CASGVGFYAEQFF. The part of the CDR3 DNA that was read is TGTGCCAGCGGTGTGGGGTTCTATGCT.

There are many counts of this clone. Gene names are mouse gene names. The read is 4 residues too short to cover the CDR3 end, so that end is filled in from the germline J gene. This rearrangement joins TRBV13-3 to TRBJ2-1, with 12 bases fitting TRBD2. Germline CDR1 and CDR2: NNHDY and SYVADS. This CDR3 has 16 amino acids. V shed 3 bases, J shed 5 bases, and the junction held 6 bases outside the gene matches. CDR3 DNA, as far as it was read: TGTGCCAGCAGTGTGGGGACTGGGGGGCGAAATGCT. It codes for CASSVGTGGRNA. The full-length CDR3 reads as CASSVGTGGRNAEQFF.

At least ten counts were recorded for this clone. Gene names are the mouse ones. CDR3 sequence: CASMLGGEDTQYF. The CDR3 DNA, read in part, is TGTGCCAGCATGCTGGGGGGAGAAGAC. The chain is built from TRBV13-3 and TRBJ2-5; 8 bases line up with TRBD2. Read data end 4 residues before the CDR3 end; the end is taken from the germline J gene. CDR1 is NNHDY, CDR2 SYVADS, per germline. The CDR3 spans 13 residues.